This TCR beta chain was retrieved from a study of vaccination and CD4 T cells after COVID-19. As for the study in general: Stimulation used overlapping spike peptides from SARS-CoV-2, HCoV-NL63, HCoV-OC43 and HCoV-229E.

The Oncomine TCR Beta short-read assay was applied to DNA of cultured CD4+ T cells. Genomic DNA was isolated from cultured CD4+ T cells. Each CDR3 protein is one row after TCRdb ran MiXCR on the PCR reads. The table lists about 7,000 distinct CDR3 sequences, roughly a third of them singletons, with over 25% in the top ten. Trimming pared 5 bases from V and 5 bases from J, leaving 9 bases between. CDR3 length: 12 residues. Study-level results: Within convalescent individuals, 304 out of 307 vaccine-specific clones proved to be spike mono-reactive.

Noted treatment: roughly 10-day PBMC culture with coronavirus spike peptide pools or control peptides (ViraFEST assay). CD4+ T cells of the unexposed donor were collected before the COVID-19 pandemic (2011-2018). Regarding this clonotype: Its antigen remains unidentified.

The sequence derives from a human donor in good health. V usage is TRBV12-3 or TRBV12-4 and J usage is TRBJ2-5; no clear D gene. Material: CD4+ T cells from blood, cultured in vitro. The CDR3 DNA follows: TGTGCCAGCAGTCCTGTTGGGGAGACCCAGTACTTC. Residues: CASSPVGETQYF.